These 15 T cell receptor beta chains share one sample of origin, sequenced in a study of cytomegalovirus exposure and HLA in healthy donors (dated by TCRdb to about 2017). The library was built by means of the immunoSEQ multiplex PCR assay. A mixture of 60 forward primers for TCR Vbeta segments and 13 reverse primers for TCR Jbeta segments was used in the multiplex PCR. Imported from immuneACCESS, the table was reduced by TCRdb to in-frame sequences with V and J called. These copies leave out some clones; in studies compared against another copy, an unresolved V gene accounts for under half, and the cause of the remainder is not known. Recorded for this sample are 100,000 or so clones; more than 60% of them occurred a single time. 2% to 3% of the sample goes to the ten largest clones. Sample: PBMCs. The receptors were gathered from a man aged 45-65 years in good health and CMV-seronegative.

This chain connects TRBV21-1 to TRBJ2-7; whether TRBD2, the table's D call, matches the DNA was not checked. TRBV21-1 is a listed pseudogene. The CDR3 is 10 amino acids. CDR3 coding DNA: TGTGCCAGCAGCAGTAACGAGCAGTACTTC. It specifies CASSSNEQYF.

For the CDR3, the DNA is TGTGCCAGTAGTATGGTTTTCGGGGGGACTGAAGCTTTCTTT. Its translation is CASSMVFGGTEAFF. The rearrangement joins TRBV19 to TRBJ1-1, with D perhaps matching TRBD1 (5 bases). V gave up 3 bases and J gave up 5 bases, with 13 bases separating them. The CDR3 has 14 residues. Germline assignment: CDR1 LNHDA and CDR2 SQIVND (reference sequence).

This chain uses TRBV7-2 with TRBJ1-3, with unresolved D. The V end lost 5 bases, the J end lost 9 bases, and 11 bases lay between the germline ends. The CDR3 loop spans 12 amino acids. Per the germline V gene, CDR1 is SGHTA and CDR2 is FQGNSA. The CDR3, as DNA: TGTGCCAGCAGCCTCCTCACGAGCACCATATATTTT. This translates into CASSLLTSTIYF.

This clone has only a few counts. This CDR3 is also generated by other DNA sequences in the sample. The gene calls are TRBV9 and TRBJ2-2; 16 nucleotides match TRBD2. The CDR3 extends over 18 amino acids. Germline V gives CDR1 SGDLS, CDR2 YYNGEE. The junction had 5 bases not matched to a gene; V was cut back by 2 bases and J by 4 bases. This CDR3 reads CASSVGLAGGPGTGELFF. Here the CDR3 DNA reads TGTGCCAGCAGCGTGGGACTAGCGGGAGGGCCGGGCACCGGGGAGCTGTTTTTT.

V usage is TRBV11-3 and J usage is TRBJ2-7, with TRBD1 identical over 9 bases. V dropped 5 bases and J dropped 7; count of bases not matched to a gene: 9. Germline V CDR1 and CDR2: SGHNT, YENEEA. This CDR3 is built from 14 residues. CDR3 region: CASSIQGALGEQYF. In DNA, the CDR3 is TGTGCCAGCAGCATACAGGGGGCATTGGGTGAGCAGTACTTC.

This clone was detected a few times. The chain combines TRBV7-2 with TRBJ1-5; 7 bases match TRBD1. The V and J ends lost 5 bases and 3 bases, in that order; junction bases with no gene match: 7. The germline V gene encodes CDR1 SGHTA and CDR2 FQGNSA. CDR3 length: 15 residues. DNA for the CDR3: TGTGCCAGCAGCCGGACCAGGGGGAACAATCAGCCCCAGCATTTT. Its protein is CASSRTRGNNQPQHF.

The chain is built from TRBV6-5 and TRBJ1-3, with D possibly being TRBD1 (5 bases). Trimming left V 6 bases short and J 0 bases short, with 12 bases between. CDR1 MNHEY and CDR2 SVGAGI come from the germline V gene. The CDR3 runs to 15 residues. The CDR3 coding sequence is TGTGCCAGCAGCCCAACAGGCGTCTCTGGAAACACCATATATTTT. Translated, it gives CASSPTGVSGNTIYF.

The chain recombines TRBV30 with TRBJ2-5, with D tentatively TRBD2 (6 bases). Per germline, CDR1 GTSNPN and CDR2 SVGIG (reference sequence). This CDR3 spans 13 amino acids. Deletions cut 1 base from V and 1 base from J, with 7 bases between. CDR3: CAWSGGLQETQYF. CDR3 in DNA: TGTGCCTGGAGTGGGGGACTCCAAGAGACCCAGTACTTC.

This clone was counted a few times. This chain links TRBV6-6 with TRBJ2-2, with TRBD2 matching 8 bases. In germline, CDR1 is MNHNY, CDR2 SVGAGI (reference sequence). With 6 bases clipped from V and 2 bases from J, the junction kept 8 bases outside the gene matches. CDR3 length: 16 residues. CDR3 sequence reads: CASSSREGTNTGELFF. CDR3 bases: TGTGCCAGCAGCTCCCGGGAGGGGACAAACACCGGGGAGCTGTTTTTT.

This clone was counted a few times. This chain links TRBV10-3 with TRBJ2-2; maybe TRBD2 (5 bases). Trimming took 8 bases from V and 1 from J, leaving 8 bases between them. The CDR3 covers 13 residues. Per the germline V gene, CDR1 is ENHRY and CDR2 is SYGVKD. This CDR3 reads CAIGRENTGELFF. DNA for the CDR3: TGTGCCATCGGTCGGGAGAACACCGGGGAGCTGTTTTTT.

The chain couples TRBV29-1 to TRBJ2-7, with 8 bases matching TRBD1. Unmatched junction bases numbered 13, after V lost 7 bases and J lost 2 bases. CDR3 length equals 15 residues. Germline-derived CDR1 and CDR2 are SQVTM and ANQGSEA. Here the CDR3 DNA reads TGCAGCGGTCTTGGCGGACAGGGAAGAGCCTACGAGCAGTACTTC. Its translation is CSGLGGQGRAYEQYF.

This chain connects TRBV4-1 to TRBJ2-7; 7 positions match TRBD1. The V gene's germline CDR1 is MGHRA and CDR2 YSYEKL. The CDR3 has 13 amino acids. The V segment lost 4 bases and the J segment 4 bases; nucleotides outside the gene matches: 4. The CDR3 DNA reads as TGCGCCAGCAGCCTCGACAGGGCTTACGAGCAGTACTTC. It translates to CASSLDRAYEQYF.

The V call is TRBV5-1, the J call TRBJ2-1; D is uncertain. The CDR3 is made up of 15 amino acids. V shed 0 bases and J shed 0 bases, with 7 bases lying between them. Germline V lookup: CDR1 SGHRS, CDR2 YFSETQ. The CDR3: CASSLDVSSYNEQFF. CDR3 bases: TGCGCCAGCAGCTTGGACGTGAGCTCCTACAATGAGCAGTTCTTC.

The gene calls are TRBV30 and TRBJ1-6; D is undetermined. V lost 2 bases to trimming and J lost 0 bases, with 11 bases between them. CDR3 length: 16 amino acids. Germline-derived CDR1 and CDR2 are GTSNPN and SVGIG (reference sequence). In DNA, the CDR3 is TGTGCCTGGAGTATCCAGACTAGCTCCTATAATTCACCCCTCCACTTT. Amino acids: CAWSIQTSSYNSPLHF.

This chain uses TRBV7-9 with TRBJ2-7, with TRBD1 as a possible D gene (6 bases). V lost 4 bases to trimming and J lost 0 bases, with 13 bases between them. The germline CDR1 and CDR2 sequences are SEHNR and FQNEAQ (reference sequence). This CDR3 has 15 residues. CDR3 nucleotides: TGTGCCAGCAGCTCCCCGGACAGCAGCTCCTACGAGCAGTACTTC. It specifies CASSSPDSSSYEQYF.